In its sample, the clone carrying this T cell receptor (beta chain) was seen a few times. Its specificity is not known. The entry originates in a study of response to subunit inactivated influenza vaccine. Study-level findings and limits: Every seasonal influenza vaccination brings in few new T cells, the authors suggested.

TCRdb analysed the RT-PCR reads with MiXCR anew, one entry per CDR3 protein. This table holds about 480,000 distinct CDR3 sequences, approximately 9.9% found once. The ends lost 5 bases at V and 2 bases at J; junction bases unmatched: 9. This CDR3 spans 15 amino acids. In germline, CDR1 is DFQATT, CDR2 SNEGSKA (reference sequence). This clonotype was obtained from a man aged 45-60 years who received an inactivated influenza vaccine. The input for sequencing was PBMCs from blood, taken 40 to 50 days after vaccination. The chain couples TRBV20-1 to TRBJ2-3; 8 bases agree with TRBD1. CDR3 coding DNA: TGCAGTGCTTCCATCGGGACAGGACACACAGATACGCAGTATTTT. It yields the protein CSASIGTGHTDTQYF.